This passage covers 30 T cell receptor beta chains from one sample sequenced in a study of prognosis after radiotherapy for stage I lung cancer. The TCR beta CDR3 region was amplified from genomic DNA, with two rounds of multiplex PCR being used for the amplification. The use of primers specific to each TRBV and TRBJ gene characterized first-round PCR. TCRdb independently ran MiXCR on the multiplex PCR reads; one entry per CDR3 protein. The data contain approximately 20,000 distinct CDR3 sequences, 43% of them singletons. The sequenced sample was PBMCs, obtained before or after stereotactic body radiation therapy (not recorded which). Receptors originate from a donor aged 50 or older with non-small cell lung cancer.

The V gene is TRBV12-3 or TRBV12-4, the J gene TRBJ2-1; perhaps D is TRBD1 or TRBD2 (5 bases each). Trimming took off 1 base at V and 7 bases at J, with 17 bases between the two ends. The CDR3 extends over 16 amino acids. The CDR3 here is CASSLGGACLMNEQFF. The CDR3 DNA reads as TGTGCCAGCAGTTTAGGAGGGGCCTGTTTAATGAATGAGCAGTTCTTC.

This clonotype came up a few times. In nucleotides, the CDR3 is TGCAGTGCCCCTCCCGGGCAAACTCTCTATGGCTACACCTTC. Translated, it gives CSAPPGQTLYGYTF. V and J are TRBV20-1 and TRBJ1-2; no reliable D call. The CDR3 covers 14 residues. Germline V gene data show CDR1 as DFQATT and CDR2 as SNEGSKA (reference sequence). Trimming took 6 bases from V and 4 from J, leaving 18 bases between them.

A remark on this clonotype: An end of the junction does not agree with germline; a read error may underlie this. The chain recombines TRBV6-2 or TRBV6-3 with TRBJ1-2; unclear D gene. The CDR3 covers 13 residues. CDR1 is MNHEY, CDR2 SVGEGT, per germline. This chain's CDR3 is CASGYRPNYGYAF. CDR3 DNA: TGTGCCAGCGGTTATAGGCCAAACTATGGCTACGCCTTC.

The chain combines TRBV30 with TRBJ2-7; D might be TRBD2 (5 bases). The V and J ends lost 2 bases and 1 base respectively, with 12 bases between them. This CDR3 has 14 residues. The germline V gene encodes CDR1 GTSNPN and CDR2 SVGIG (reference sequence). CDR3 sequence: CAWSRSRVSYEQYF. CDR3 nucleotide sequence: TGTGCCTGGAGTAGGTCGCGGGTGTCCTACGAGCAGTACTTC. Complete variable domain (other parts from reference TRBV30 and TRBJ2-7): SQTIHQWPATLVQPVGSPLSLECTVEGTSNPNLYWYRQAAGRGLQLLFYSVGIGQISSEVPQNLSASRPQDRQFILSSKKLLLSDSGFYLCAWSRSRVSYEQYFGPGTRLTVT.

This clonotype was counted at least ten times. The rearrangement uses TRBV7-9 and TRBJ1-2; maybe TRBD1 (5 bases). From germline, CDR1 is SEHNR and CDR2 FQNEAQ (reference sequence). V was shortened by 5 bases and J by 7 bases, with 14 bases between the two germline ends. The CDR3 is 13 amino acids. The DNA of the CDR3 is TGTGCCAGCAGCCTTGGGTCGACAGCTGGCTACACCTTC. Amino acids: CASSLGSTAGYTF.

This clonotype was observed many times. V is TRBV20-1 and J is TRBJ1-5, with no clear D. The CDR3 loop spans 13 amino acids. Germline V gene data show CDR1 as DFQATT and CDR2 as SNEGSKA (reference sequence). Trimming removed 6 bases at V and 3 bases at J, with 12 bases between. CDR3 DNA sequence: TGCAGTGCGTTCGACGGACCCAATCAGCCCCAGCATTTT. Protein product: CSAFDGPNQPQHF.

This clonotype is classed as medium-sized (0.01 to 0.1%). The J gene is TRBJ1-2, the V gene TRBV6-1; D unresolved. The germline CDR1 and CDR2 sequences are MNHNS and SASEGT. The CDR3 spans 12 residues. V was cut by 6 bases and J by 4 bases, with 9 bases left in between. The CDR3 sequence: CASRPDPYGYTF. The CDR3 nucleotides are TGTGCCAGCAGGCCAGATCCCTATGGCTACACCTTC.

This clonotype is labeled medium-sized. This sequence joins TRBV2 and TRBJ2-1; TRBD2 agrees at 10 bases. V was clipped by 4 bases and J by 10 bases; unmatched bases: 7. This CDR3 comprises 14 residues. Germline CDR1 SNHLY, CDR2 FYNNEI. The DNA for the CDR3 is TGTGCCAGCAGTGTGACTAGCGGGTCATGGGAGCAGTTCTTC. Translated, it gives CASSVTSGSWEQFF. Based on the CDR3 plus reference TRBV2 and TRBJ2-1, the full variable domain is EPEVTQTPSHQVTQMGQEVILRCVPISNHLYFYWYRQILGQKVEFLVSFYNNEISEKSEIFDDQFSVERPDGSNFTLKIRSTKLEDSAMYFCASSVTSGSWEQFFGPGTRLTVL.

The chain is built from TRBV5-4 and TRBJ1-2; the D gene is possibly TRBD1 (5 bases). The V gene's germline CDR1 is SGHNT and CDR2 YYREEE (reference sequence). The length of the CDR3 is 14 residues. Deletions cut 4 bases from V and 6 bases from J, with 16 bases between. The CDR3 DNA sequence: TGTGCCAGCAGCCCCGAGGGGTCCGGCCATGGCTACACCTTC. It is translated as CASSPEGSGHGYTF.

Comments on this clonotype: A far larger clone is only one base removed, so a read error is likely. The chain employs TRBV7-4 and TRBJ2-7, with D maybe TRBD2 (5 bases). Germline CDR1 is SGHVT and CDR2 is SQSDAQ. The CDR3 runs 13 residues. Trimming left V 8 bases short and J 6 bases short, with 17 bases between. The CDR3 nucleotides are TGTGCCAGCGGCGTCCGGGCGGGTACCGAGCAGTACTTC. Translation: CASGVRAGTEQYF.

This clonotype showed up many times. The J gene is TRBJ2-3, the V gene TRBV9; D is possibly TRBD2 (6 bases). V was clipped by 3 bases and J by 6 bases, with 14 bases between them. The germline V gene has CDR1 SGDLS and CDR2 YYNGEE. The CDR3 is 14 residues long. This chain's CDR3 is CASSDQTSLDTQYF. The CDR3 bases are TGTGCCAGCAGCGACCAGACTAGTTTGGATACGCAGTATTTT.

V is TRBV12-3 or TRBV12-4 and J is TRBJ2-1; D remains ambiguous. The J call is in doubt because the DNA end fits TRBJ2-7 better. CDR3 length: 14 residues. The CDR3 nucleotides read TGTGCCAGCCTTAGTGAACTATTGCCTAACGAGCAGTACTTC. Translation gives CASLSELLPNEQYF.

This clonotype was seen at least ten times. The CDR3 reads CSVGGNTEAFF. The CDR3 DNA follows: TGCAGTGTGGGAGGGAACACTGAAGCTTTCTTT. This chain uses TRBV20-1 with TRBJ1-1; D gene unclear. Germline V gene lookup returns CDR1 DFQATT and CDR2 SNEGSKA (reference sequence). V lost 7 bases to trimming and J lost 1 base, with 7 bases between them. CDR3 length: 11 residues.

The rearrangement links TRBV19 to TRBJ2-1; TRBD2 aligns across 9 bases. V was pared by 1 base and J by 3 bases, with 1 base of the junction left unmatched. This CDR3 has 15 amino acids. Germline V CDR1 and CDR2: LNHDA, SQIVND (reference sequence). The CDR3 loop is CASSIASGNYNEQFF. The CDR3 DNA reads TGTGCCAGTAGTATAGCTAGCGGGAACTACAATGAGCAGTTCTTC.

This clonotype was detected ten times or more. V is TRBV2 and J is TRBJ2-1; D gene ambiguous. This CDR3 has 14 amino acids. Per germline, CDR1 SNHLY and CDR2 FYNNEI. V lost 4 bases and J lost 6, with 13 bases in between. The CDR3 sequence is CASSVPRGTNEQFF. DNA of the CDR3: TGTGCCAGCAGTGTCCCGAGAGGAACCAATGAGCAGTTCTTC.

CDR3 protein: CASTRAGSKGQGYTF. The CDR3 coding sequence is TGTGCCAGTACCAGAGCGGGCAGTAAGGGGCAAGGCTACACCTTC. This chain uses TRBV28 with TRBJ1-2; possibly TRBD1 for D (5 bases). CDR1 is MDHEN and CDR2 is SYDVKM in the germline V gene. The CDR3 has 15 amino acids. With 9 bases removed from V and 8 bases from J, the gap between germline ends came to 25 bases.

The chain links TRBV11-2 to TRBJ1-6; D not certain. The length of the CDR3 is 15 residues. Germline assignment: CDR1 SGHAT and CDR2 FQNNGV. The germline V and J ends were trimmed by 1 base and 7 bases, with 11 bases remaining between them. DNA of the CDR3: TGTGCCAGCAGCTTAGGCCGGGGAAGCAATTCACCCCTCCACTTT. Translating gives CASSLGRGSNSPLHF. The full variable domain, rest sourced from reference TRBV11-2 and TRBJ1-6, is EAGVAQSPRYKIIEKRQSVAFWCNPISGHATLYWYQQILGQGPKLLIQFQNNGVVDDSQLPKDRFSAERLKGVDSTLKIQPAKLEDSAVYLCASSLGRGSNSPLHFGNGTRLTVT.

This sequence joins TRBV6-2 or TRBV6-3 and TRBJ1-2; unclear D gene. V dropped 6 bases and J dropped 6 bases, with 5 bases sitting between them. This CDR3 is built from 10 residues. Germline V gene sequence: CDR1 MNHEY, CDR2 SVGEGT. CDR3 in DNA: TGTGCCAGCAGGGAAGATGGCTACACCTTC. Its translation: CASREDGYTF.

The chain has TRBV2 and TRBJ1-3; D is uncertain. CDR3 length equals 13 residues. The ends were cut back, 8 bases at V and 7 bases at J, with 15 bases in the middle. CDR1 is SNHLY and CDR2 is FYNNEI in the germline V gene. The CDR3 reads CASAGLEWNTIYF. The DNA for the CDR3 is TGTGCCAGCGCGGGTCTTGAGTGGAACACCATATATTTT.

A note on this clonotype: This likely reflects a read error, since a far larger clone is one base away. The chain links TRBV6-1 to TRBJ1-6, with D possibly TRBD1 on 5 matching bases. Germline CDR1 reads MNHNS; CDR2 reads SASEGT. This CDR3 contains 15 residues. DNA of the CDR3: TGTGCCAGCAGCCAAGTGCAGGGAGGGAATTCACCCATCCACTTT. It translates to CASSQVQGGNSPIHF.

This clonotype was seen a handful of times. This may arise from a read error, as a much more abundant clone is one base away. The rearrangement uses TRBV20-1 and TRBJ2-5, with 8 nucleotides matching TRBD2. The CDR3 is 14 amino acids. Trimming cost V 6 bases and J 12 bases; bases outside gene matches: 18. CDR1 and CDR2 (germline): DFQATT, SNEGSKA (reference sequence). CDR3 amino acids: CSAADSTVGRAKYF. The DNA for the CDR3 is TGCAGTGCCGCGGACTCAACGGTCGGGAGGGCCAAGTACTTC.

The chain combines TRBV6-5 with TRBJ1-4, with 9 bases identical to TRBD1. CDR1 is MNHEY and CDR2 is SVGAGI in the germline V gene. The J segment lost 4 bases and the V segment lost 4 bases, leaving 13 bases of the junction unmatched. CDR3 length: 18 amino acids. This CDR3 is CASSLLGSGQGFNEKLFF. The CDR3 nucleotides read TGTGCCAGCAGTTTACTGGGGTCCGGACAGGGGTTTAATGAAAAACTGTTTTTT.

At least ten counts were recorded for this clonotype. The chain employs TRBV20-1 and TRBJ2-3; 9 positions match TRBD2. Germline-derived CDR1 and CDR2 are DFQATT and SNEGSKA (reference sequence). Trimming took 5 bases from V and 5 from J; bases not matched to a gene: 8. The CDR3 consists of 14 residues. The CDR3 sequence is CSARNSGGKDTQYF. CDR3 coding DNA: TGCAGTGCTCGGAATAGCGGGGGAAAAGATACGCAGTATTTT.

The CDR3, as DNA: TGCGCCAGCAGCTTGGGTGGGACAGGGGCTTCACCCCTCCACTTT. Protein product: CASSLGGTGASPLHF. V gene TRBV5-1 combines with J gene TRBJ1-6, with 10 bases matching TRBD1. Per the germline V gene, CDR1 is SGHRS and CDR2 is YFSETQ. CDR3 length: 15 residues. After removal of 0 bases from V and 9 bases from J, the junction contained 3 bases not matched to a gene.

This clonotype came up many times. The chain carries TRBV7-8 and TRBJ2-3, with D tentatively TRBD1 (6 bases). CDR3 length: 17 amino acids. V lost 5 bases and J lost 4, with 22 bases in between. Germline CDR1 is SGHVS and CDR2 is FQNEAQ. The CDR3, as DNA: TGTGCCAGCAGCCTGAAACCCCCCCAGGGGATGGCAGATACGCAGTATTTT. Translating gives CASSLKPPQGMADTQYF.

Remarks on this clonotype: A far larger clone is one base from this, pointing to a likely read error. CDR3 residues: CGSSQDAGLGSPLHF. In DNA form, the CDR3 reads TGCGGCAGCAGCCAAGATGCAGGGTTAGGCTCACCCCTCCACTTT. This rearrangement joins TRBV5-1 to TRBJ1-6; D might be TRBD1 (5 bases). Germline assignment: CDR1 SGHRS and CDR2 YFSETQ. The CDR3 consists of 15 residues.

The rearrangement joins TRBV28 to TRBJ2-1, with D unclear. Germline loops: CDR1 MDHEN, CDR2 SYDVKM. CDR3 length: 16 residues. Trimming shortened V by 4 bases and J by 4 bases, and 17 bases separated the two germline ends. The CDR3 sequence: CASSSLVAVGYNEQFF. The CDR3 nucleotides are TGTGCCAGCAGTTCTCTCGTGGCAGTGGGGTACAATGAGCAGTTCTTC.

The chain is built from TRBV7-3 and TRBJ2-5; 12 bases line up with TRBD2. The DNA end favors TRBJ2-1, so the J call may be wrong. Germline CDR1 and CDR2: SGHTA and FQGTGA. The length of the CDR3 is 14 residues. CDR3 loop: CASSSTLAGGEQFF. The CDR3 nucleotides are TGTGCCAGCAGCTCAACTCTAGCGGGGGGGGAGCAGTTCTTC.

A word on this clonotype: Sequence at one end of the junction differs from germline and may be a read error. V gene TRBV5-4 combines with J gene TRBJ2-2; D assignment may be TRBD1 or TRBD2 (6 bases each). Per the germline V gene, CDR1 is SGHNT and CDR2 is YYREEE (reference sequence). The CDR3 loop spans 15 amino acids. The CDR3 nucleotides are TGTGCCACCAGCCCCGAGGGGGGACGCACCGGGGAGCTGTTTTTT. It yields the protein CATSPEGGRTGELFF.

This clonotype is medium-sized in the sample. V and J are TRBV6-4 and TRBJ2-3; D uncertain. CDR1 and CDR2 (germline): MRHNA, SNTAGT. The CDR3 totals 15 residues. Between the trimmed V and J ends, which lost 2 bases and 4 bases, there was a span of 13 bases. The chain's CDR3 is CASSDGNGESDTQYF. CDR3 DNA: TGTGCCAGCAGTGACGGTAACGGAGAATCAGATACGCAGTATTTT.